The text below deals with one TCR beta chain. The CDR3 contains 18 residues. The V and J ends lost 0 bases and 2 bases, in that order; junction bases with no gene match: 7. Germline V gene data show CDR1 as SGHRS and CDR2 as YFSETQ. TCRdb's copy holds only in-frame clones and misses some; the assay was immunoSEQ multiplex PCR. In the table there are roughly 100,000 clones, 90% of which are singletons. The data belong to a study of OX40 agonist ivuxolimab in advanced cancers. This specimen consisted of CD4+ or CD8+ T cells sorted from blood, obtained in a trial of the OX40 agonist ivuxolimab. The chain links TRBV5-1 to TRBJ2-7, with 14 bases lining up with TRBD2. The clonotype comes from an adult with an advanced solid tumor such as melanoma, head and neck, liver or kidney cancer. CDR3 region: CASSLGLAGGLTTYEQYF. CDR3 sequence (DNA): TGCGCCAGCAGCTTGGGACTAGCGGGAGGGCTTACCACCTACGAGCAGTACTTC.